Reported below is one T cell receptor (beta chain). Antigen specificity is unknown. The source of the sample is a study of identical twins. This CDR3 region has 17 residues. TCRdb independently ran MiXCR on the 5' RACE reads; one entry per CDR3 protein. The table lists about 730,000 distinct CDR3 sequences, 21% of them singletons, with around 4.5% in the top ten. Study observations and caveats: Where beta out-of-frame sequences were concerned, excess twin sharing was weaker.

These data were also filed under a second study, of T cells expressing NK-cell markers. As that study records: Repertoires of TCR beta were obtained from T cells sorted as CD3+CD56+NKG2C+, CD3+CD56+NKG2C- and CD3+CD56-NKG2C+. Seropositivity for HCMV was found in seven of the eight sequenced donors, with one seronegative.

The chain has TRBV21-1 and TRBJ1-1; the D call of TRBD1 is as the table states it, not checked on the DNA. TRBV21-1 corresponds to a pseudogene. The source of this sequence is a woman younger than 35 in good health. The specimen sequenced was PBMCs. Written as DNA, the CDR3 is TGTGCCAGCAGCAAGCCCCCGACAGGGTCGATTAACACTGAAGCTTTCTTT. It translates to CASSKPPTGSINTEAFF.